Sequencing of this T cell receptor (beta chain) was carried out in a study of blood T cell repertoires in COVID-19. Study processing details: For nucleated cells, counts were estimated from reference gene primer amplification. TCRdb keeps only in-frame clones here, not all; method: immunoSEQ multiplex PCR. V, J and clone size derive from that table, while D and trimming were established from the DNA sequence. The sample has over 250,000 clones; roughly 91% are singletons. CDR3 length: 15 amino acids. The V gene end was trimmed by 0 bases and the J gene end by 2 bases; junction bases not matched to a gene: 3. CDR1 and CDR2 from the germline V gene are ENHRY and SYGVKD.

Material: peripheral blood. V is TRBV10-3 and J is TRBJ1-1, with 7 nucleotides matching TRBD1. The clonotype originates from a woman aged 40 to 50 who had recovered from COVID-19. The CDR3 DNA follows: TGTGCCATCAGTGAGTCGGGGACAGAAAACACTGAAGCTTTCTTT. Translated: CAISESGTENTEAFF.